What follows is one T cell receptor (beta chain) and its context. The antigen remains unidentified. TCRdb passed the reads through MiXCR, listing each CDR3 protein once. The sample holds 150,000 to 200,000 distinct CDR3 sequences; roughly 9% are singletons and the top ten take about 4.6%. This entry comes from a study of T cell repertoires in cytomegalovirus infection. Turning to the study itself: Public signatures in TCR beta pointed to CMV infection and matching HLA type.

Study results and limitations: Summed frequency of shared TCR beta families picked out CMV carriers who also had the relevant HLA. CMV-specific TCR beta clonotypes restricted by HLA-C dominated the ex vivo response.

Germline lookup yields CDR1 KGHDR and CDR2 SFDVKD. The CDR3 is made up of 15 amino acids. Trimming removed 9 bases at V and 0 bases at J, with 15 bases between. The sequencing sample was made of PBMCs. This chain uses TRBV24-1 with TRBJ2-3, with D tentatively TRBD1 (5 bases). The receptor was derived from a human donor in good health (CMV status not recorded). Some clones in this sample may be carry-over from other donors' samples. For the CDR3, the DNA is TGTGCCACCTCCCATTTGACAGCTAGCACAGATACGCAGTATTTT. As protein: CATSHLTASTDTQYF.